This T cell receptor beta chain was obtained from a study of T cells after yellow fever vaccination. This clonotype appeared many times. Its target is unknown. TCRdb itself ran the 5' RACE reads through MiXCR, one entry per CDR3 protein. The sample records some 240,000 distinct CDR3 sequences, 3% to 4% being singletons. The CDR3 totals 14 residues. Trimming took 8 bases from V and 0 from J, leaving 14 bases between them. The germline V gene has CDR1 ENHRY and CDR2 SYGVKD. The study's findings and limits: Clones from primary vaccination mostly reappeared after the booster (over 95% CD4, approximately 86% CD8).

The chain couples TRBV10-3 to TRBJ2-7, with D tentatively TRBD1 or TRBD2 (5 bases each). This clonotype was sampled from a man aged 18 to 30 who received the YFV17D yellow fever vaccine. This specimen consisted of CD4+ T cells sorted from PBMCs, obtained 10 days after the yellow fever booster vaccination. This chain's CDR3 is CAIGRDLSSYEQYF. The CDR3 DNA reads TGTGCCATCGGTCGGGACCTGAGCTCCTACGAGCAGTACTTC.